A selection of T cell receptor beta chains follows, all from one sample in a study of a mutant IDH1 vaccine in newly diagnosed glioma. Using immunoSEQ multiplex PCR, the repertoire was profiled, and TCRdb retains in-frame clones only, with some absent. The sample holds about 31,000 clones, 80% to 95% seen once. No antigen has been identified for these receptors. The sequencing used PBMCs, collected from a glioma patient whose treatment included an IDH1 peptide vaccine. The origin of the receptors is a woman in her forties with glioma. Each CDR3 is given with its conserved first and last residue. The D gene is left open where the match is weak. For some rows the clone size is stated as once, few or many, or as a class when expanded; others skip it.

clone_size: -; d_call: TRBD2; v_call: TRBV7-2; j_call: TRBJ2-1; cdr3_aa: CASSSGLAAYNEQFF; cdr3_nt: TGTGCCAGCAGCTCGGGACTAGCGGCCTACAATGAGCAGTTCTTC
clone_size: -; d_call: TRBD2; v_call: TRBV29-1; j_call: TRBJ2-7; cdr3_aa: CSAGAGLELYEQYF; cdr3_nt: TGCAGCGCTGGTGCGGGACTAGAACTTTACGAGCAGTACTTC
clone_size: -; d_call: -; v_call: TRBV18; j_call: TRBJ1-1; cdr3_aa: CASSIRDGLNTEAFF; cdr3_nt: TGTGCCAGCTCAATAAGGGACGGCCTGAACACTGAAGCTTTCTTT
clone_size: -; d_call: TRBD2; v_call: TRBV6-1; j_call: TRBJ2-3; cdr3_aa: CASSEWSGRAGDTQYF; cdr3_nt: TGTGCCAGCAGTGAATGGAGCGGGAGGGCCGGGGATACGCAGTATTTT
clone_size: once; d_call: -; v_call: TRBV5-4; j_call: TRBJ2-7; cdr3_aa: CASSFGRGGYEQYF; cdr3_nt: TGTGCCAGCAGCTTTGGCAGGGGGGGATACGAGCAGTACTTC
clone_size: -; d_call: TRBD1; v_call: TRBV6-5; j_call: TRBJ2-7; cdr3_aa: CASSPAGGGYEQYF; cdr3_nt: TGTGCCAGCAGTCCCGCAGGGGGTGGGTACGAGCAGTACTTC
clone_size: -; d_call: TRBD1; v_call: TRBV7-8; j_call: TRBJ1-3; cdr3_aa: CASSLADRASGNTIYF; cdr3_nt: TGTGCCAGCAGCTTAGCTGACAGGGCCTCTGGAAACACCATATATTTT
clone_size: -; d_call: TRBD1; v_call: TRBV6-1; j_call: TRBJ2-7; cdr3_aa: CASSEADRGPYF; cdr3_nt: TGTGCCAGCAGTGAAGCGGACAGGGGGCCGTACTTC
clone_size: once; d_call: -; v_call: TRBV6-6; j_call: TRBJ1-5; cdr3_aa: CASSPLMAQGNQPQHF; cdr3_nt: TGTGCCAGCAGCCCGCTGATGGCCCAGGGGAATCAGCCCCAGCATTTT
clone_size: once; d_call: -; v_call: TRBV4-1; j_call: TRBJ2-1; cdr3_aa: CASSHDPVGQSANEQFF; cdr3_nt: TGCGCCAGCAGCCATGATCCGGTAGGACAGTCTGCCAATGAGCAGTTCTTC
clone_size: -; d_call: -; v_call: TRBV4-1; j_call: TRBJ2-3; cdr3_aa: CASRDPGKKDTDTQYF; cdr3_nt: TGCGCCAGCAGGGACCCGGGGAAGAAAGACACAGATACGCAGTATTTT
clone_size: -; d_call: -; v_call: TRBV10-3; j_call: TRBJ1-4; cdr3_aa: CAISEVGEKLFF; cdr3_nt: TGTGCCATCAGTGAGGTGGGGGAAAAACTGTTTTTT
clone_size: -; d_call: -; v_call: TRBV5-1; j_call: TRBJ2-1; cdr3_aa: CASSLGRNEQFF; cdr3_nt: TGCGCCAGCAGCTTGGGCCGAAATGAGCAGTTCTTC
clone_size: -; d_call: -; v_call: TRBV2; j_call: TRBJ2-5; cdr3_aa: CASSEVRLVGTQYF; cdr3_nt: TGTGCCAGCAGTGAAGTTCGACTGGTGGGGACCCAGTACTTC
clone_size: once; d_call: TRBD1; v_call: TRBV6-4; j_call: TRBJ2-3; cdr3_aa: CASSAKTGATDTQYF; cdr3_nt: TGTGCCAGCAGTGCCAAGACAGGGGCCACAGATACGCAGTATTTT
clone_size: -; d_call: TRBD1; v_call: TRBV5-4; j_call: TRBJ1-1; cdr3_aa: CASSPRTGDTEAFF; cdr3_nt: TGTGCCAGCAGCCCGAGGACAGGGGACACTGAAGCTTTCTTT
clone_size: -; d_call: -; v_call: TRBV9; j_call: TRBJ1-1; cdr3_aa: CASSANVRLGNTEAFF; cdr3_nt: TGTGCCAGCAGCGCGAATGTTAGGTTGGGGAACACTGAAGCTTTCTTT
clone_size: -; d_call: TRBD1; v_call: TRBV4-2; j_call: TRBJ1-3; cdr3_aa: CASSQVRVGTASGNTIYF; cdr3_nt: TGTGCCAGCAGCCAAGTACGGGTCGGGACAGCCTCTGGAAACACCATATATTTT
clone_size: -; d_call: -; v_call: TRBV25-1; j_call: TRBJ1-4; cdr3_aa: CASSDRVNEKLFF; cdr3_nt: TGTGCCAGCAGTGACAGGGTTAATGAAAAACTGTTTTTT
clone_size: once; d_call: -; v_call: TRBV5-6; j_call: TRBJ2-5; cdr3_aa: CASSLEGGVGETQYF; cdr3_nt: TGTGCCAGCAGCTTGGAAGGGGGAGTCGGAGAGACCCAGTACTTC